These 18 T cell receptor beta chains share one sample of origin, sequenced in a study of blood T cell repertoires in COVID-19 (dated by TCRdb to the early 2020s). Preparation of the library involved the immunoSEQ multiplex PCR assay. Entries here come from immuneACCESS through TCRdb and include only in-frame sequences with V and J called. Some clones fail to appear in such tables; in the studies checked, an unresolved V gene covers under half of the shortfall, and the cause of the remainder is unknown. The sample table holds 40,000 to 55,000 clones, of which 89% were seen once. 2.2% of the sample comes from the top ten. What was sequenced was peripheral blood. Source of these receptors: a human donor in a cohort sampled during active COVID-19.

The chain recombines TRBV4-2 with TRBJ2-7, with D tentatively TRBD1 (5 bases). V was trimmed by 4 bases and J by 5 bases, leaving 12 bases between them. Germline CDR1 LGHNA, CDR2 YNFKEQ. This CDR3 is built from 13 residues. CDR3: CASSLPGANEQYF. The CDR3 DNA is TGTGCCAGCAGCCTACCTGGGGCCAACGAGCAGTACTTC.

The rearrangement joins TRBV4-3 to TRBJ2-7, with 10 bases matching TRBD2. The CDR3 spans 16 residues. J lost 3 bases, V lost 0 bases, and 5 bases had no gene match. Germline V gene lookup returns CDR1 LGHNA and CDR2 YSLEER. The CDR3 sequence: CASSQDLASGSYEQYF. In DNA form, the CDR3 reads TGCGCCAGCAGCCAAGATTTGGCTAGCGGGAGCTACGAGCAGTACTTC.

The chain carries TRBV4-1 and TRBJ2-3, with a tentative D call TRBD2 (5 bases). CDR3 size: 18 residues. Germline CDR1 and CDR2: MGHRA and YSYEKL. The ends were cut back, 1 base at V and 1 base at J, with 18 bases in the middle. The CDR3: CASSQVVPRDGGTDTQYF. The CDR3 nucleotides are TGCGCCAGCAGCCAAGTTGTCCCGAGGGATGGGGGCACAGATACGCAGTATTTT.

The chain carries TRBV6-2 or TRBV6-3 and TRBJ1-1, with D perhaps matching TRBD1 (5 bases). The V gene's germline CDR1 is MNHEY and CDR2 SVGEGT. There are 14 residues in the CDR3. Trimming removed 3 bases from V and 1 base from J, with 9 bases in between. CDR3 sequence: CASSYYGQNTEAFF. The DNA of the CDR3 is TGTGCCAGCAGTTATTACGGACAGAACACTGAAGCTTTCTTT.

The chain combines TRBV19 with TRBJ1-2; 7 bases agree with TRBD1. CDR1 LNHDA and CDR2 SQIVND come from the germline V gene (reference sequence). CDR3 length equals 11 residues. In DNA, the CDR3 is TGTGGATCGGGACAGATCTATGGCTACACCTTC. Residues: CGSGQIYGYTF.

This chain joins TRBV5-1 and TRBJ2-7; maybe TRBD1 (5 bases). Trimming left V 0 bases short and J 5 bases short, with 18 bases between. This CDR3 is built from 16 residues. Germline values: CDR1 SGHRS, CDR2 YFSETQ. The CDR3 reads CASSLGSQGVGHEQYF. CDR3 sequence (DNA): TGCGCCAGCAGCTTGGGTTCGCAGGGTGTTGGCCACGAGCAGTACTTC.

The chain is built from TRBV11-2 and TRBJ2-1, with TRBD1 as a possible D gene (6 bases). The CDR3 runs 16 residues. Trimming removed 4 bases at V and 12 bases at J, with 25 bases between. Germline lookup yields CDR1 SGHAT and CDR2 FQNNGV. CDR3 amino acids: CASSSFRSRAGEGQFF. DNA for the CDR3: TGTGCCAGCAGCTCCTTTCGTTCTCGGGCAGGGGAAGGGCAGTTCTTC.

The chain joins TRBV18 to TRBJ2-5; weak D call: TRBD2 (6 bases). The CDR3 has 15 amino acids. Germline-derived CDR1 and CDR2 are KGHSH and LQKENI. V was shortened by 0 bases and J by 5 bases, with 13 bases between the two germline ends. CDR3: CASSPPMSGGETQYF. The CDR3, as DNA: TGTGCCAGCTCACCACCGATGTCCGGAGGGGAGACCCAGTACTTC.

CDR3 coding DNA: TGCGCCAGCAGCTTGGACGGCTATGGCTACACCTTC. Amino acids: CASSLDGYGYTF. The chain recombines TRBV5-1 with TRBJ1-2; D gene uncertain. The CDR3 is 12 amino acids. Between the trimmed V and J ends, which lost 0 bases and 4 bases, there was a span of 4 bases. CDR1 and CDR2 from the germline V gene are SGHRS and YFSETQ.

This sequence joins TRBV3-1 (or the pseudogene TRBV3-2) and TRBJ2-1; D is unresolved. Germline V gives CDR1 LGHDT, CDR2 YNNKEL (reference sequence). V was clipped by 6 bases and J by 7 bases, with 7 bases between them. This CDR3 has 11 residues. The CDR3 protein is CASRNRNEQFF. CDR3 DNA sequence: TGTGCCAGCAGAAACCGGAATGAGCAGTTCTTC.

The CDR3 region has the DNA TGCAGCGCCGGATCAGGGACATACGAGCAGTACTTC. This sequence encodes CSAGSGTYEQYF. The chain carries TRBV29-1 and TRBJ2-7; D might be TRBD1 (6 bases). Looked up from germline, CDR1 is SQVTM and CDR2 is ANQGSEA. The V end was cut by 7 bases, the J end by 4 bases, with 14 bases between. The CDR3 covers 12 residues.

This chain uses TRBV18 with TRBJ1-1, with TRBD1 matching 7 bases. Germline loops: CDR1 KGHSH, CDR2 LQKENI. This CDR3 region has 14 residues. Trimming removed 4 bases from V and 1 base from J; junction bases left unmatched: 3. The CDR3 region has the DNA TGTGCCAGCTCACGGGACAGCAAGAACACTGAAGCTTTCTTT. Translating gives CASSRDSKNTEAFF.

J is TRBJ2-7 and V is TRBV6-2 or TRBV6-3; 7 nucleotides match TRBD1. The V segment lost 2 bases and the J segment 2 bases; nucleotides outside the gene matches: 6. Germline CDR1 reads MNHEY; CDR2 reads SVGEGT. The CDR3 is 15 residues long. CDR3 in DNA: TGTGCCAGCAGTTACCTTACGACAGGGACCTACGAGCAGTACTTC. This gives the protein CASSYLTTGTYEQYF.

The chain is built from TRBV5-5 and TRBJ1-1, with 7 bases matching TRBD1. In germline, CDR1 is SGHKS, CDR2 YYEKEE (reference sequence). The junction had 7 bases not matched to a gene; V was cut back by 1 base and J by 1 base. The CDR3 covers 16 residues. Here the CDR3 DNA reads TGTGCCAGCAGCTTGTCTAGGGGACAGAGGAACACTGAAGCTTTCTTT. It translates to CASSLSRGQRNTEAFF.

The V and J genes are TRBV28 and TRBJ1-2; maybe TRBD1 (6 bases). The CDR3 loop spans 14 amino acids. CDR1 is MDHEN and CDR2 is SYDVKM in the germline V gene. Trimming removed 7 bases at V and 3 bases at J, with 15 bases between. CDR3 sequence (DNA): TGTGCCAGCAAGATCACGGACAGTGACTATGGCTACACCTTC. Its protein product is CASKITDSDYGYTF.

The CDR3 loop is CASSLDRNNEQFF. The CDR3 DNA reads as TGCGCCAGCAGCTTGGACAGAAACAATGAGCAGTTCTTC. V is TRBV5-1 and J is TRBJ2-1; D gene unclear. This CDR3 has 13 amino acids. Germline V lookup: CDR1 SGHRS, CDR2 YFSETQ. Trimming removed 0 bases at V and 5 bases at J, with 6 bases between.

V gene TRBV3-1 (or the pseudogene TRBV3-2) combines with J gene TRBJ1-5; D gene uncertain. The CDR3 length is 14 residues. CDR1 and CDR2 from the germline V gene are LGHDT and YNNKEL (reference sequence). V shed 1 base and J shed 6 bases, with 10 bases lying between them. In DNA, the CDR3 is TGTGCCAGCAGCCAAGGAGGGTTTCGTCAGCCCCAGCATTTT. Protein: CASSQGGFRQPQHF.

V is TRBV7-2 and J is TRBJ1-2; 7 bases are shared with TRBD1. V was pared by 5 bases and J by 5 bases, with 23 bases of the junction left unmatched. The CDR3 has 19 residues. The germline V gene encodes CDR1 SGHTA and CDR2 FQGNSA. CDR3 sequence reads: CASSPLLPTGQATPYGYTF. CDR3 DNA sequence: TGTGCCAGCAGCCCCCTCCTCCCGACAGGGCAGGCTACGCCGTATGGCTACACCTTC.